This T cell receptor beta chain is drawn from a study of CD8+ T cells in alopecia areata. Overall study findings and caveats: Lesional tissue from the scalp (especially in alopecia totalis/universalis) showed higher clonality than normal scalp.

Described treatment: oral pan-JAK inhibitor, 5-10 mg twice daily. The CDR3 spans 13 residues. V lost 2 bases and J lost 8, with 8 bases in between. CDR1 and CDR2 from the germline V gene are SGHRS and YFSETQ. cDNA prepared by RNA extraction and subsequent reverse transcription served as the template for sequencing. The repertoire was sequenced with immunoSEQ multiplex PCR; TCRdb's copy has only in-frame clones and lacks some. The repertoire includes 200,000 to 250,000 clones, 40% to 55% of them detected once, and over 2% sits in the top ten. With regard to this clone: Its target is not known.

Sequenced here: CD4+ T cells sorted from blood, sampled at roughly week 38, from a patient treated with tofacitinib. The J gene is TRBJ2-6, the V gene TRBV5-1; a possible D gene is TRBD1 (5 bases). This sequence was found in a human donor with alopecia areata. The CDR3 coding sequence is TGCGCCAGCAGCTTACCAGGGCCCAACGTCCTGACTTTC. Protein sequence: CASSLPGPNVLTF.